The rows below give T cell receptor beta chains drawn from one sample of a study of CD8+ T cells in alopecia areata. The method was immunoSEQ multiplex PCR; TCRdb's version includes in-frame clones alone and lacks a portion of them. The table includes 150,000 to 200,000 clones, 67% detected once. Here the sequenced sample was CD8+ T cells sorted from blood, taken at week 0. The origin of the receptors is a human donor with alopecia areata. Both conserved end residues are part of each CDR3. The D gene is left open where the match is weak. Size is stated for part of the rows, as once, few or many counts, or as a class when the clone is expanded.

TRBJ1-2 . 17 TRBV29-1 few TGCAGCGTTGACCCGATAGACCGGAGCAATTCCCACTATGGCTACACCTTC CSVDPIDRSNSHYGYTF
TRBJ2-5 . 13 TRBV10-2 . TGCGCCAGCAGTGGAGGTTGGCGGGAGACCCAGTACTTC CASSGGWRETQYF
TRBJ2-1 . 15 TRBV2 few TGTGCCAGCAGTGCGGCGGCCCTCCAGGATAATGAGCAGTTCTTC CASSAAALQDNEQFF
TRBJ2-7 . 10 TRBV21-1 . TGTGCCAGCAGCAATCACGAGCAGTACTTC CASSNHEQYF
TRBJ1-1 . 11 TRBV11-2 . TGTGCCAGCAGCTGGGGGGAGGCAGCTTTCTTT CASSWGEAAFF
TRBJ1-4 . 15 TRBV25-1 . TGTGCCAGCAGCGGGAGGATGGAAACTAATGAAAAACTGTTTTTT CASSGRMETNEKLFF
TRBJ2-2 . 16 TRBV14 . TGTGCCAGCAGCCAAGTCCCACAGGATGGAACCGGGGAGCTGTTTTTT CASSQVPQDGTGELFF
TRBJ1-2 . 12 TRBV9 . TGTGCCAGCAGCGTCACAGGGTACGGCTACACCTTC CASSVTGYGYTF
TRBJ1-1 . 11 TRBV30 . TGTGCCAATAAGAAAGCCAGGGAAGCTTTCTTT CANKKAREAFF
TRBJ1-1 . 15 TRBV6-6 . TGTGCCAGCAGTTACTCGGGGGGAGAGAACACTGAAGCTTTCTTT CASSYSGGENTEAFF
TRBJ1-5 . 14 TRBV4-1 once TGCGCCAGCAGCCCAAACGGGGGAGGGCGGCCCCAGCATTTT CASSPNGGGRPQHF
TRBJ2-1 TRBD2 16 TRBV29-1 few TGCAGCGTTGAAGATACCGCCAGCGGGGGGGTGGATGAGCAGTTCTTC CSVEDTASGGVDEQFF
TRBJ1-2 . 13 TRBV5-6 . TGTGCCAGCAGCTTAGGGCCGTCCGGTGGCTACACCTTC CASSLGPSGGYTF
TRBJ2-7 TRBD2 15 TRBV2 . TGTGCCAGCAGGGGGTCTAGCGGGGGCCTCGGGGAGCAGTACTTC CASRGSSGGLGEQYF
TRBJ1-4 TRBD1 15 TRBV13 . TGTGCCAGCAGCAGAAGACAGGGAGTAGAGGAAAAACTGTTTTTT CASSRRQGVEEKLFF
TRBJ2-7 TRBD1 15 TRBV29-1 . TGCAGCGTACGGACAGGGGAAACTCTCTCCTACGAGCAGTACTTC CSVRTGETLSYEQYF
TRBJ2-5 TRBD1 14 TRBV29-1 once TGCAGCGTCGTACCGGGACAGGGAAGAGCTACCCAGTACTTC CSVVPGQGRATQYF
TRBJ1-2 TRBD1 12 TRBV9 . TGTGCCAGCAGCGATGACAGGGCTGGCTACACCTTC CASSDDRAGYTF
TRBJ2-4 . 15 TRBV23-1 few TGCGCCAGCAGTCGTGGGAAGGGGGAGAAAAACATTCAGTACTTC CASSRGKGEKNIQYF
TRBJ2-1 TRBD2 14 TRBV27 . TGTGCCAGCAGTCACCGGGACTACTACAATGAGCAGTTCTTC CASSHRDYYNEQFF
TRBJ2-7 . 13 TRBV7-8 . TGTGCCAGCAGCTTAGCTCAGCCCTACGAGCAGTACTTC CASSLAQPYEQYF
TRBJ2-7 TRBD1 12 TRBV29-1 . TGCAGCGTCCGGACAGGGAGCTACGAGCAGTACTTC CSVRTGSYEQYF
TRBJ1-1 . 14 TRBV30 . TGTGCCTGGAGTTCGCAGGGGCTCGGCACTGAAGCTTTCTTT CAWSSQGLGTEAFF
TRBJ2-3 . 13 TRBV14 . TGTGCCAGCAGCCAGAACGCAGCAGATACGCAGTATTTT CASSQNAADTQYF
TRBJ1-2 . 16 TRBV5-1 once TGCGCCAGCAGCCCCCGGGGAGGGGCTGTACTTGGAGGCTACACCTTC CASSPRGGAVLGGYTF
TRBJ1-5 . 15 TRBV7-8 . TGTGCCAGCAGCTTAGGCGGGTATAGCAATCAGCCCCAGCATTTT CASSLGGYSNQPQHF
TRBJ1-1 . 13 TRBV6-5 . TGTGCCAGCAGCATAGCCGGGAACACTGAAGCTTTCTTT CASSIAGNTEAFF
TRBJ2-5 TRBD1 16 TRBV11-1 . TGTGCCAGCAGCTACCTGACAGGGGATTTCCAAGAGACCCAGTACTTC CASSYLTGDFQETQYF
TRBJ1-1 TRBD1 14 TRBV19 . TGTGCCAGTAGCCTTACAGGGGGGTTGACTGAAGCTTTCTTT CASSLTGGLTEAFF
TRBJ2-7 TRBD1 14 TRBV6-5 . TGTGCCAGCAGCCCGGACAGGGATCCCTACGAGCAGTACTTC CASSPDRDPYEQYF
TRBJ2-7 TRBD1 14 TRBV25-1 once TGTGCCAGCAGTGGACAGGGGGCGAGTTACGAGCAGTACTTC CASSGQGASYEQYF
TRBJ1-1 . 13 TRBV2 . TGTGCCAGCGAAGCTAGGGGAACGACTGAAGCTTTCTTT CASEARGTTEAFF
TRBJ1-2 . 17 TRBV7-9 few TGTGCCAGCAGCTTTGGGCAGCCCACCAGGGAGAACTATGGCTACACCTTC CASSFGQPTRENYGYTF
TRBJ2-7 . 14 TRBV7-6 . TGTGCCAGCAGCCCCCGTCAGGGTCCCTACGAGCAGTACTTC CASSPRQGPYEQYF
TRBJ2-3 TRBD2 17 TRBV6-1 . TGTGCCAGCAGTAAAGCGGGGGGGCGCCCAAGCACAGATACGCAGTATTTT CASSKAGGRPSTDTQYF
TRBJ2-5 TRBD2 15 TRBV9 few TGTGCCAGCAGCGCCGGAGCGGGGGGGCTAGAGACCCAGTACTTC CASSAGAGGLETQYF
TRBJ2-4 . 15 TRBV7-9 . TGTGCCAGCAGCTCGATCAGGGAAGCCAAAAACATTCAGTACTTC CASSSIREAKNIQYF
TRBJ2-1 . 15 TRBV2 few TGTGCCAGTCCTGATCCTTCGGCGGATTGGAATGAGCAGTTCTTC CASPDPSADWNEQFF
TRBJ1-2 TRBD1 14 TRBV27 . TGTGCCAGCAGCCCGGGACAGGGATCGATTGGCTACACCTTC CASSPGQGSIGYTF
TRBJ2-3 . 12 TRBV5-6 . TGTGCCAGCAGCTCCCGCACAGATACGCAGTATTTT CASSSRTDTQYF
TRBJ2-2 . 11 TRBV7-9 few TGTGCCAGCGTAAGGTCCGGGGAGCTGTTTTTT CASVRSGELFF
TRBJ1-1 . 13 TRBV7-2 . TGTGCCAGCAGCTTAGACAGCCTCACTGAAGCTTTCTTT CASSLDSLTEAFF
TRBJ2-3 . 14 TRBV14 few TGTGCCAGCAGATATTCGGTTAGCACAGATACGCAGTATTTT CASRYSVSTDTQYF
TRBJ2-7 . 16 TRBV2 . TGTGCCAGCAGTGAATCCCTGGGGGCGGGGGAGAACGAGCAGTACTTC CASSESLGAGENEQYF
TRBJ1-2 . 12 TRBV6-5 . TGTGCCAGCAGTGAGCCGGGCTATGGCTACACCTTC CASSEPGYGYTF
TRBJ1-5 . 15 TRBV7-9 . TGTGCCAGCAGCCCAGGAGAAAGAAGCAATCAGCCCCAGCATTTT CASSPGERSNQPQHF
TRBJ1-1 TRBD1 13 TRBV29-1 . TGCAGCGACTCATCCGGGACAGGGGCTGAAGCTTTCTTT CSDSSGTGAEAFF
TRBJ2-4 . 16 TRBV5-8 . TGTGCCAGCAGCTCCACCTTCGCTTTCCACAAAAACATTCAGTACTTC CASSSTFAFHKNIQYF
TRBJ2-2 . 13 TRBV7-9 few TGTGCCAGCGCTTGGGGGGACACCGGGGAGCTGTTTTTT CASAWGDTGELFF
TRBJ1-1 . 12 TRBV29-1 . TGCAGCACCCTGGGGCGCGCCCTAGAAGCTTTCTTT CSTLGRALEAFF
TRBJ2-7 TRBD1 14 TRBV19 . TGTGCCAGTAGTCCCGGACAGGGGGCTTACGAGCAGTACTTC CASSPGQGAYEQYF
TRBJ1-2 TRBD1 12 TRBV29-1 . TGCAGCATACCCGACAGGGGGCCTGGCTACACCTTC CSIPDRGPGYTF
TRBJ1-5 . 12 TRBV7-9 . TGTGCCAGCAGCTTAAGTAGTCAGCCCCAGCATTTT CASSLSSQPQHF
TRBJ2-3 . 12 TRBV27 . TGTGCCAGCAGCACAACAGGTGTAGAGCAGTATTTT CASSTTGVEQYF
TRBJ1-1 TRBD1 16 TRBV27 few TGTGCCAGCAGTTTGTGGGTACAGGGGGCGGGTACTGAAGCTTTCTTT CASSLWVQGAGTEAFF
TRBJ2-3 . 13 TRBV4-1 . TGCGCCAGCAGCCAAGTCAGGACAGATACGCAGTATTTT CASSQVRTDTQYF
TRBJ2-1 . 12 TRBV5-6 . TGTGCCAGCAGCTGGGGGGCCAATGAGCAGTTCTTC CASSWGANEQFF